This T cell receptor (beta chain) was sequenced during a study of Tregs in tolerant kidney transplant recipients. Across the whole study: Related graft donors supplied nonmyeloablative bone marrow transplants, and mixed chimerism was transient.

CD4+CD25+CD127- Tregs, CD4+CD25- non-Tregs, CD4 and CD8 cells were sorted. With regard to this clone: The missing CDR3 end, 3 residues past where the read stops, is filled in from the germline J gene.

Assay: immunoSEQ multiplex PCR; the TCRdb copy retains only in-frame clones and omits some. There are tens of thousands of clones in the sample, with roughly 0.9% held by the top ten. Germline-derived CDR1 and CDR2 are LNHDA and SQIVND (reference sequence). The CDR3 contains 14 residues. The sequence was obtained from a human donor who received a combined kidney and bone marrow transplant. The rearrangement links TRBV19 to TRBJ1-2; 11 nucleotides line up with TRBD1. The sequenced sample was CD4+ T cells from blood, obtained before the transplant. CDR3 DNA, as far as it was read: TGTGCCAGTAGCCCGGGACAGGGGGTCTTTCGC. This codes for CASSPGQGVFR. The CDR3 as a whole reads CASSPGQGVFRYTF.